The 17 T cell receptor beta chains reported below all come from one sample, sequenced in a study of blood T cell repertoires in COVID-19 (dated by TCRdb to 2018 to 2020). Libraries were prepared through the immunoSEQ multiplex PCR assay. TCRdb holds this immuneACCESS table with in-frame rearrangements only. Some clones are missing; in checked studies, unresolved V genes explain under half, and the rest has no known cause. A total of around 140,000 clones appear in this sample, 80% to 85% of them only once. The ten largest make up roughly 9.1% of the sample. The sequenced sample consisted of peripheral blood. The receptors here all came from a woman in her sixties with active or convalescent COVID-19.

The genes are TRBV24-1 and TRBJ1-5, with 11 bases fitting TRBD1. This CDR3 spans 19 amino acids. Germline V lookup: CDR1 KGHDR, CDR2 SFDVKD. Germline trimming cut 0 bases from V and 0 bases from J; bases unmatched to any gene: 6. The CDR3 sequence: CATSDLRDRGFFSNQPQHF. As DNA, the CDR3 is TGTGCCACCAGTGATTTGAGGGACAGGGGGTTTTTTAGCAATCAGCCCCAGCATTTT.

The chain carries TRBV19 and TRBJ2-1; TRBD1 matches 10 bases. This CDR3 has 16 amino acids. Trimming cost V 7 bases and J 8 bases; bases outside gene matches: 14. Germline V lookup: CDR1 LNHDA, CDR2 SQIVND (reference sequence). The CDR3 is CASTPRDRGAPHEQFF. The CDR3 DNA is TGTGCCAGTACCCCCAGGGACAGGGGCGCGCCCCATGAGCAGTTCTTC.

The genes are TRBV28 and TRBJ1-5; tentative D call: TRBD1 (5 bases). From germline, CDR1 is MDHEN and CDR2 SYDVKM. V was cut by 10 bases and J by 1 base, with 20 bases left in between. The CDR3 totals 16 residues. CDR3 sequence reads: CATLNPEGISNQPQHF. In nucleotides, the CDR3 is TGTGCCACCCTCAATCCGGAGGGGATCAGCAATCAGCCCCAGCATTTT.

The chain joins TRBV19 to TRBJ2-7; 7 nucleotides align to TRBD1. The germline gives CDR1 LNHDA, CDR2 SQIVND (reference sequence). The CDR3 has 15 amino acids. With V trimmed by 3 bases and J by 4 bases, 9 bases remained unmatched. CDR3 in DNA: TGTGCCAGTAGTATTCTCGGGACAGAAGGGTACGAGCAGTACTTC. This sequence encodes CASSILGTEGYEQYF.

This clone was seen a single time. The chain has TRBV2 and TRBJ1-3; D uncertain. Per germline, CDR1 SNHLY and CDR2 FYNNEI. Trimming cost V 6 bases and J 4 bases, with 4 bases left between them. This CDR3 region has 11 residues. This chain's CDR3 is CASRAGNTIYF. DNA for the CDR3: TGTGCCAGCAGGGCCGGAAACACCATATATTTT.

The genes are TRBV29-1 and TRBJ1-1, with D unclear. V was shortened by 3 bases and J by 1 base, with 6 bases between the two germline ends. Germline V gene data show CDR1 as SQVTM and CDR2 as ANQGSEA. The CDR3 totals 12 residues. Written as DNA, the CDR3 is TGCAGCGTTGAGGGAGGGAACACTGAAGCTTTCTTT. Its protein is CSVEGGNTEAFF.

CDR3 sequence reads: CASSLVGGAETQYF. CDR3 coding DNA: TGTGCCAGCAGCTTGGTCGGCGGGGCAGAGACCCAGTACTTC. The chain links TRBV5-4 to TRBJ2-5, with a tentative D call TRBD2 (6 bases). Germline CDR1 SGHNT, CDR2 YYREEE (reference sequence). This CDR3 is built from 14 residues. Trimming stripped 0 bases from V and 4 bases from J, with 10 bases between.

This clone showed up just a few times. The V and J genes are TRBV30 and TRBJ1-5; perhaps TRBD1 as D (6 bases). Germline lookup yields CDR1 GTSNPN and CDR2 SVGIG (reference sequence). CDR3 length equals 13 residues. V was shortened by 3 bases and J by 6 bases, with 12 bases between the two germline ends. In DNA, the CDR3 is TGTGCCTGGAGCCTCAGGGGTGGTCAGCCCCAGCATTTT. Its protein is CAWSLRGGQPQHF.

V is TRBV7-3 and J is TRBJ1-1, with no clear D. V lost 4 bases and J 4 bases, leaving 7 bases between the germline ends. The CDR3 sequence is 12 residues long. CDR1 SGHTA and CDR2 FQGTGA come from the germline V gene. The CDR3 here is CASSSAGTEAFF. The CDR3 DNA sequence: TGTGCCAGCAGCTCGGCAGGCACTGAAGCTTTCTTT.

CDR3 nucleotides: TGCGCCAGCAGCTTCCGGGACAACAATGAGCAGTTCTTC. Translated, it gives CASSFRDNNEQFF. The V and J genes are TRBV5-1 and TRBJ2-1; D may be TRBD1 (6 bases). The length of the CDR3 is 13 residues. V was clipped by 2 bases and J by 5 bases, with 8 bases between them. Germline V gives CDR1 SGHRS, CDR2 YFSETQ.

V and J are TRBV5-8 and TRBJ2-2; D is unclear. The CDR3 extends over 15 amino acids. V was trimmed by 4 bases and J by 2 bases, leaving 12 bases between them. Germline V lookup: CDR1 SGHTS, CDR2 YDEGEE. Here the CDR3 DNA reads TGTGCCAGCAGCCGAGCTATCCGAAACACCGGGGAGCTGTTTTTT. Translating it yields CASSRAIRNTGELFF.

This CDR3 reads CASSGRQAFF. The CDR3 DNA follows: TGTGCCAGCAGTGGCCGCCAAGCTTTCTTT. The chain is built from TRBV28 and TRBJ1-1; unclear D gene. Germline lookup yields CDR1 MDHEN and CDR2 SYDVKM. V lost 5 bases and J 9 bases, leaving 7 bases between the germline ends. The CDR3 length is 10 residues.

This clone has a single count. The chain carries TRBV12-3 or TRBV12-4 and TRBJ2-1; 8 bases map to TRBD1. V lost 5 bases, J lost 8 bases, and 2 bases stayed unmatched. This CDR3 has 12 residues. The CDR3: CASSPTGDEQFF. The CDR3 coding sequence is TGTGCCAGCAGTCCGACAGGGGATGAGCAGTTCTTC.

The CDR3 spells CASSQLNTEAFF. The CDR3 coding sequence is TGTGCCAGCAGCCAGTTGAACACTGAAGCTTTCTTT. J is TRBJ1-1 and V is TRBV11-3; D unresolved. Trimming cost V 5 bases and J 0 bases, with 4 bases left between them. The CDR3 covers 12 residues. CDR1 is SGHNT, CDR2 YENEEA, per germline.

This chain joins TRBV28 and TRBJ2-1; TRBD2 matches at 14 bases. In germline, CDR1 is MDHEN, CDR2 SYDVKM. There are 18 residues in the CDR3. V lost 6 bases and J lost 4; bases outside the gene matches: 11. CDR3 in amino acids: CASRVPGLAGAVYNEQFF. The CDR3 region has the DNA TGTGCCAGCAGAGTCCCGGGACTAGCGGGGGCCGTTTACAATGAGCAGTTCTTC.

The chain combines TRBV6-5 with TRBJ1-5; TRBD1 matches 7 bases. The CDR3 loop spans 13 amino acids. The V gene end was trimmed by 8 bases and the J gene end by 6 bases; junction bases not matched to a gene: 7. Germline V gene data show CDR1 as MNHEY and CDR2 as SVGAGI. CDR3 bases: TGTGCCAGCCAACAGGGGTCGGGTCAGCCCCAGCATTTT. Residues: CASQQGSGQPQHF.

The gene calls are TRBV27 and TRBJ1-5; D remains unclear. V lost 1 base and J 7 bases, leaving 8 bases between the germline ends. This CDR3 is 13 amino acids long. CDR1 and CDR2 from the germline V gene are MNHEY and SMNVEV (reference sequence). The CDR3 loop reads CASSLLGSQPQHF. DNA for the CDR3: TGTGCCAGCAGTTTATTGGGGAGCCAGCCCCAGCATTTT.